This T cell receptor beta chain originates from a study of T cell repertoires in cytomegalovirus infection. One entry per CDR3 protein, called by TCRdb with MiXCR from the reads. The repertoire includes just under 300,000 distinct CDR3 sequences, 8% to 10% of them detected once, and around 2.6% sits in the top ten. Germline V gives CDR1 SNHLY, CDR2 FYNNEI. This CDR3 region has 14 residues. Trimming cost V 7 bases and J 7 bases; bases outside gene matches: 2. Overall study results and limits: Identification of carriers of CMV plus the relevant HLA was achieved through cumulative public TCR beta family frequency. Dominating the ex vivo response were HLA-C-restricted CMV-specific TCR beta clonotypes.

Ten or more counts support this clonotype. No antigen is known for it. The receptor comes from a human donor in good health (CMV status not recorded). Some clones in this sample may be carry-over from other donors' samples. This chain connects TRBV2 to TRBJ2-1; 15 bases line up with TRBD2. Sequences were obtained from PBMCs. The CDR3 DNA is TGTGCCAGCACCGGGACTAGCGGGGGGAATGAGCAGTTCTTC. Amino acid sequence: CASTGTSGGNEQFF.